This is a list of T cell receptor beta chains from one sample in a study of persistence of HIV-infected CD4 T cells. No antigen is known for these receptors. Using immunoSEQ multiplex PCR, the repertoire was profiled, and TCRdb retains in-frame clones only, with some absent. The sample shows about 64,000 clones, about four fifths of them seen only once. The input for sequencing was CD4+ T cells sorted from PBMCs after roughly 19-hour stimulation, taken from a patient who received antiretroviral therapy. Source of these receptors: an adult man with HIV who was CMV-seropositive. Each CDR3 is given with its conserved first and last residue. A D gene is named only where the DNA matches it firmly.

D gene,V gene,CDR3 protein
NA,TRBV18,CASSPRGKGSYGYTF
NA,TRBV15,CATSRDPGGGQPQHF
NA,TRBV5-1,CASSLAVGSGLEEQYF
NA,TRBV28,CASSSPSVAYF
NA,TRBV7-9,CASSPQTGRTEAFF
NA,TRBV4-2,CASSQIGPGNEQYF
TRBD1,TRBV7-3,CASSQGQGTEAFF
NA,TRBV7-2,CASSTTGSTEAFF
TRBD1,TRBV19,CASTIDRDGYTF
NA,TRBV5-1,CASKVQGNTGELFF
NA,TRBV7-9,CASSLERGTLGTQYF
TRBD1,TRBV28,CASGRQGPNQPQHF
NA,TRBV7-9,CASSPKWGRVNEQFF
NA,TRBV6-5,CASRTGTGELFF
NA,TRBV10-3,CAISESEQGSYEQYF
NA,TRBV3-1/TRBV3-2,CASSQDARRRKTYEQYF
TRBD1,TRBV5-4,CASKGTGGYGYTF
TRBD1,TRBV18,CASSSRTGGLSSYNEQFF
NA,TRBV7-2,CASSLDIRERSNQPQHF
NA,TRBV28,CASRAGGGYTF
NA,TRBV11-3,CASSQTYRDTQYF
NA,TRBV19,CASSILNSRVRGPRGEQYF
TRBD1,TRBV2,CASSDPGQGFGQPQHF
NA,TRBV27,CASSTNFAYGYTF
NA,TRBV3-1/TRBV3-2,CASSLNRENTQYF
TRBD2,TRBV6-5,CASRAGASNTGELFF
NA,TRBV5-4,CASSLGQVSNTEAFF
NA,TRBV5-5,CASSLASKGLGASGYTF
TRBD1,TRBV6-6,CASRPRTGGSPLHF
NA,TRBV13,CASSLRAVTTYEQYF
NA,TRBV4-2,CASSPRGGDEQFF
NA,TRBV21-1,CASPEGSANEKLFF
NA,TRBV10-3,CAISGGQTSGNTIYF
NA,TRBV6-5,CASSLTPSRYNEQFF
TRBD1,TRBV28,CAIRTGTTDTQYF
TRBD1,TRBV2,CASQGQGGNQPQHF
TRBD1,TRBV28,CASLRTGPSEKLFF
TRBD1,TRBV6-1,CASSEILGQGNSPLHF
NA,TRBV7-8,CASSHPGRRDEQYF
NA,TRBV5-4,CASSSGLINEQFF
NA,TRBV5-1,CASSLADQRGGYGYTF
TRBD1,TRBV6-5,CASLSGTASSYEQYF
NA,TRBV28,CASNWGNSPLHF
NA,TRBV12-3/TRBV12-4,CASTSRNSVSQYF
NA,TRBV5-8,CASSLLRTGSYEQYF
TRBD1,TRBV4-1,CASSQGRAGGNYGYTF
TRBD1,TRBV6-5,CASSSGTGYTEAFF
TRBD1,TRBV19,CASSLGTGGTGANVLTF
NA,TRBV19,CASSSGQNFRGTEAFF
TRBD1,TRBV6-5,CASGRTGEDQPQHF
TRBD1,TRBV6-5,CASRAPGQRIYGYTF
TRBD1,TRBV18,CASSPDYRGNSPLHF
NA,TRBV3-1/TRBV3-2,CASSRGHFSSGNTIYF
TRBD1,TRBV19,CASSTRETGASNYGYTF
NA,TRBV5-1,CASSLGGDQPQHF